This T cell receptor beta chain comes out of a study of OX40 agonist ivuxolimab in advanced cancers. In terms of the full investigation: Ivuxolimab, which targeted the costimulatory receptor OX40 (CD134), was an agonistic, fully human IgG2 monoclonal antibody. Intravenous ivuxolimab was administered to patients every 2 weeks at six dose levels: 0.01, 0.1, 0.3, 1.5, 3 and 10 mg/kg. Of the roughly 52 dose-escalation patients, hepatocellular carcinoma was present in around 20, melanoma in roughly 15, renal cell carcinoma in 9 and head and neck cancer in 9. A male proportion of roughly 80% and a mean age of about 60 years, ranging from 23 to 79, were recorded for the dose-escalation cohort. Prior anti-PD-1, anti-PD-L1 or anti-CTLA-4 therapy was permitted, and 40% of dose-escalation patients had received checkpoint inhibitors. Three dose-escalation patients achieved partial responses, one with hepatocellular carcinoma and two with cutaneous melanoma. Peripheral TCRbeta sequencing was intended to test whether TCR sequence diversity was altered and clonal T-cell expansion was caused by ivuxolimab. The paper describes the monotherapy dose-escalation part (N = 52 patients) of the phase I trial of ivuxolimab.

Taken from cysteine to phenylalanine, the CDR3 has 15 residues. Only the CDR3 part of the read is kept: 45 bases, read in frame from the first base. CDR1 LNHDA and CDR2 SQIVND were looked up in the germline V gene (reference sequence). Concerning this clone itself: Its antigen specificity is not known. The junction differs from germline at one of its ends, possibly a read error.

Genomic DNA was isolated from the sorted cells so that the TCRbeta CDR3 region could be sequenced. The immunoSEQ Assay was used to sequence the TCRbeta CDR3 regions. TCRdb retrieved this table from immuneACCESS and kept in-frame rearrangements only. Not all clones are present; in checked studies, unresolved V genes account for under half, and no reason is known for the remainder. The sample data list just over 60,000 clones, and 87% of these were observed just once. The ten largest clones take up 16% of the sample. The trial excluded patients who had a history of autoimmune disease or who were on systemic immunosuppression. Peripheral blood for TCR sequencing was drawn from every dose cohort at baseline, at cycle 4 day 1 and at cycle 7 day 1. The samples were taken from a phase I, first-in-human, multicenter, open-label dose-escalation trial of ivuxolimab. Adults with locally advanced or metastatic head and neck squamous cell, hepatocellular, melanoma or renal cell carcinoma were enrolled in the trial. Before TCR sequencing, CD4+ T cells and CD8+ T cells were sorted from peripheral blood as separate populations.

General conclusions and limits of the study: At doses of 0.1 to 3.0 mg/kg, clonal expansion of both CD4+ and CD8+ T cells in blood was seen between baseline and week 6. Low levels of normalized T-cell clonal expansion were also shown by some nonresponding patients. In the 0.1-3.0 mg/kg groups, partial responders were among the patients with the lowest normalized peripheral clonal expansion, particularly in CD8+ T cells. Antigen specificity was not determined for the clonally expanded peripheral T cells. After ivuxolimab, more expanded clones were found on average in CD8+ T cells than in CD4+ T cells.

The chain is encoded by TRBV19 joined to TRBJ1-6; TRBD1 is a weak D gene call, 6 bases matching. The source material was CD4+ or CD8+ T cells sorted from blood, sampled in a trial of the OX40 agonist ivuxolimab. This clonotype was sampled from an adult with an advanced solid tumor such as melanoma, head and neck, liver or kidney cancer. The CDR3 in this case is CASNIGQPVNSPLHF. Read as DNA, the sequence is TGTGCCAGTAATATAGGACAGCCTGTAAATTCACCCCTCCACTTT.